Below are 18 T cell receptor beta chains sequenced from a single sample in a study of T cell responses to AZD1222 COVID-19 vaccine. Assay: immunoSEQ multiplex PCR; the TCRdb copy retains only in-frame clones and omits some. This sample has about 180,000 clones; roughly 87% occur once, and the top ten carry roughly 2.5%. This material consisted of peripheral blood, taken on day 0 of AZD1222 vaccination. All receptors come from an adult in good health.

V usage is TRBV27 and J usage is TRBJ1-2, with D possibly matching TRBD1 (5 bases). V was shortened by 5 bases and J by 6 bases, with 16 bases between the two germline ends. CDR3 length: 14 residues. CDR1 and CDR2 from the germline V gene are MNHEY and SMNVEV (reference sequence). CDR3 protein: CASSTLLGTHGYTF. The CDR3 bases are TGTGCCAGCAGTACCCTACTCGGGACCCATGGCTACACCTTC.

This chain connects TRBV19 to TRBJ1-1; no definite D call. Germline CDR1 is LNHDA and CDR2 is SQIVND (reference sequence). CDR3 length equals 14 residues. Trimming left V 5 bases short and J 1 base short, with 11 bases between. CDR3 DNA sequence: TGTGCCAGTAGTGTCAGGAGAGGGAACACTGAAGCTTTCTTT. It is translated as CASSVRRGNTEAFF.

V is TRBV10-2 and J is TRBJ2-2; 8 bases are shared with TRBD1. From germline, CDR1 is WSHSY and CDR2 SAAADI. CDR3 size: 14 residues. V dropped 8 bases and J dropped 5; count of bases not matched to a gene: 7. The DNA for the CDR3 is TGCGCCAGCTTCCAGGGGGCGAGGACCGGGGAGCTGTTTTTT. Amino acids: CASFQGARTGELFF.

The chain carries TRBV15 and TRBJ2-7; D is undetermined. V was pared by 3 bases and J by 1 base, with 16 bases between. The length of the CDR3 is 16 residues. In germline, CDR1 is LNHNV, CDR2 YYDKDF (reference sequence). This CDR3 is CATSRGPNTESYEQYF. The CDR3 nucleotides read TGTGCCACCAGCAGGGGTCCTAACACGGAATCCTACGAGCAGTACTTC.

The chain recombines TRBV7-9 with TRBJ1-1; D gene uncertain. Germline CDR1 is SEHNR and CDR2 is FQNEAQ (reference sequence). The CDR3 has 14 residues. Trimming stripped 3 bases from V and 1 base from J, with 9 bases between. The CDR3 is CASSFQGRNTEAFF. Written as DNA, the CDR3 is TGTGCCAGCAGCTTTCAAGGTCGGAACACTGAAGCTTTCTTT.

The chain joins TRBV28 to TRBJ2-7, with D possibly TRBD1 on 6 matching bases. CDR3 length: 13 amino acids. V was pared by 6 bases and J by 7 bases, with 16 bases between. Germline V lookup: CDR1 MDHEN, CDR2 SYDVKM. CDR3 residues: CASRPSDRWEQYF. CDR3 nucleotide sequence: TGTGCCAGCAGACCTTCTGACAGGTGGGAGCAGTACTTC.

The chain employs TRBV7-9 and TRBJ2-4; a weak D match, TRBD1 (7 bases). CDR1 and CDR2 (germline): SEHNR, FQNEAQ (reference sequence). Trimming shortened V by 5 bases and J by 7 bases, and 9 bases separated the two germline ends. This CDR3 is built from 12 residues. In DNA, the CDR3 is TGTGCCAGCAGCCCAGGGGGGAACATTCAGTACTTC. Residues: CASSPGGNIQYF. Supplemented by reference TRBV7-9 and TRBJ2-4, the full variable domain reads DTGVSQNPRHKITKRGQNVTFRCDPISEHNRLYWYRQTLGQGPEFLTYFQNEAQLEKSRLLSDRFSAERPKGSFSTLEIQRTEQGDSAMYLCASSPGGNIQYFGAGTRLSVL.

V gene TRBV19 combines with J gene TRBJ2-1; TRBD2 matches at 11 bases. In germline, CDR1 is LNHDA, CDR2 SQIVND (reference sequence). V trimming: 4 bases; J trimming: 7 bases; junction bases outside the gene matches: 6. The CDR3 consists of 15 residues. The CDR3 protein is CASSTTSGRRNEQFF. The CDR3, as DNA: TGTGCCAGTAGTACTACTAGCGGGAGAAGAAATGAGCAGTTCTTC.

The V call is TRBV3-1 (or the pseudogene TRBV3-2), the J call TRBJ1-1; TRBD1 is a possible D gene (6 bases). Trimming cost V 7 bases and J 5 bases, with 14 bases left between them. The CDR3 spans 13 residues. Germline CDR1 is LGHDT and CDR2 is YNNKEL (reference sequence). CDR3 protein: CASTRQGGTEAFF. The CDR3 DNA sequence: TGTGCCAGCACACGACAAGGGGGAACTGAAGCTTTCTTT.

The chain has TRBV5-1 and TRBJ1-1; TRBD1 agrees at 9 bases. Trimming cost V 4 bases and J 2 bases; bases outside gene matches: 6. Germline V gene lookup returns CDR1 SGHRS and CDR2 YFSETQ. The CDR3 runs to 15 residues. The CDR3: CASSARQGDNTEAFF. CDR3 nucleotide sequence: TGCGCCAGCAGCGCCAGACAGGGGGATAACACTGAAGCTTTCTTT.

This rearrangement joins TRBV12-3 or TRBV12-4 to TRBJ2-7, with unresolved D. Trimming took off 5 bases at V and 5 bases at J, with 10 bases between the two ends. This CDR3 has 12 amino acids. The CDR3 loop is CASSPYQDEQYF. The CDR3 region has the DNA TGTGCCAGCAGTCCGTACCAAGACGAGCAGTACTTC.

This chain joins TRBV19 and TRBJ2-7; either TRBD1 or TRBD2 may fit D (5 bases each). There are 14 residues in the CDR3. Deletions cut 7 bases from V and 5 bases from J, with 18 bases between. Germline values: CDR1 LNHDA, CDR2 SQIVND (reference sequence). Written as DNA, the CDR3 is TGTGCCAGTAAGCCGGGGCAGGGTCCCAACGAGCAGTACTTC. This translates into CASKPGQGPNEQYF. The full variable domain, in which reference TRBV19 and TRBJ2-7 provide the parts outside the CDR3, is DGGITQSPKYLFRKEGQNVTLSCEQNLNHDAMYWYRQDPGQGLRLIYYSQIVNDFQKGDIAEGYSVSREKKESFPLTVTSAQKNPTAFYLCASKPGQGPNEQYFGPGTRLTVT.

CDR3 in amino acids: CASSLGRLVYEQYF. CDR3 sequence (DNA): TGTGCCAGCAGCCTAGGCAGACTTGTCTACGAGCAGTACTTC. The genes are TRBV3-1 (or the pseudogene TRBV3-2) and TRBJ2-7; no reliable D call. V gave up 4 bases and J gave up 3 bases, with 13 bases separating them. This CDR3 has 14 residues. Germline V gene sequence: CDR1 LGHDT, CDR2 YNNKEL (reference sequence).

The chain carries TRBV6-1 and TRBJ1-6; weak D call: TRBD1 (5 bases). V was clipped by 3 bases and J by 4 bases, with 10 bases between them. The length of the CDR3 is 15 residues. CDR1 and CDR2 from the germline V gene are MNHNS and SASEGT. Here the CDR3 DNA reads TGTGCCAGCAGTGACAGAAGGGGATATAATTCACCCCTCCACTTT. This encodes CASSDRRGYNSPLHF.

This CDR3 reads CASIEGPGELFF. The DNA of the CDR3 is TGTGCCAGCATCGAGGGTCCCGGGGAGCTGTTTTTT. The V call is TRBV6-4, the J call TRBJ2-2; possibly TRBD2 for D (5 bases). The CDR3 is made up of 12 amino acids. The V end lost 7 bases, the J end lost 6 bases, and 9 bases lay between the germline ends. Per the germline V gene, CDR1 is MRHNA and CDR2 is SNTAGT.

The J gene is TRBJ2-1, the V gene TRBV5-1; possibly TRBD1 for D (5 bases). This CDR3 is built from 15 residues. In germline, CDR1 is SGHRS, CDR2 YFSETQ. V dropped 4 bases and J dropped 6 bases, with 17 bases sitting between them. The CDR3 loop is CASSQGQSWPNEQFF. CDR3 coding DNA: TGCGCCAGCAGCCAAGGACAAAGCTGGCCCAATGAGCAGTTCTTC.

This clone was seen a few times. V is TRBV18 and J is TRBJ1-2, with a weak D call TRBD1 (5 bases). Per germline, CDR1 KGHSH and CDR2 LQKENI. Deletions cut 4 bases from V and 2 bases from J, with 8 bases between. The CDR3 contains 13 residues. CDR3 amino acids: CASSHGGNYGYTF. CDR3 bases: TGTGCCAGCTCACATGGGGGGAACTATGGCTACACCTTC.

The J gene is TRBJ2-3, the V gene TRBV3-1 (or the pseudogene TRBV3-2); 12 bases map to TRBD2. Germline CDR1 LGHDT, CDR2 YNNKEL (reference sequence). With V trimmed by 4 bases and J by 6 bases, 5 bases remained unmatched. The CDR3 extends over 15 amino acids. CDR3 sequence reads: CASSPTSGRFDTQYF. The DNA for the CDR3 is TGTGCCAGCAGCCCGACTAGCGGGAGATTTGATACGCAGTATTTT.